This passage covers 9 T cell receptor beta chains from one sample sequenced in a study of T cell responses to AZD1222 COVID-19 vaccine. The data were produced by immunoSEQ multiplex PCR, yet TCRdb's version contains in-frame clones alone and is incomplete. The data show more than 100,000 clones, about 93% seen once. The sample here was peripheral blood, taken on day 0 of AZD1222 vaccination. The origin of the receptors is an adult in good health.

A remark on this clone: This specimen includes other DNA sequences encoding the same CDR3. The V gene is TRBV10-3, the J gene TRBJ2-3, with D unresolved. With 0 bases removed from V and 0 bases from J, the gap between germline ends came to 4 bases. The germline V gene has CDR1 ENHRY and CDR2 SYGVKD. The length of the CDR3 is 14 residues. CDR3 residues: CAISESGSTDTQYF. The CDR3, as DNA: TGTGCCATCAGTGAGTCGGGGAGCACAGATACGCAGTATTTT.

The chain carries TRBV25-1 and TRBJ2-6; D perhaps matches TRBD2 (6 bases). This CDR3 has 16 residues. V was cut by 1 base and J by 2 bases, with 9 bases left in between. CDR1 is MGHDK, CDR2 SYGVNS, per germline. The CDR3 nucleotides are TGTGCCAGCAGTGAATTGACGGGGGCTGGGGCCAACGTCCTGACTTTC. This gives the protein CASSELTGAGANVLTF.

The chain employs TRBV3-1 (or the pseudogene TRBV3-2) and TRBJ1-1; D gene unclear. The CDR3 totals 16 residues. Trimming stripped 0 bases from V and 5 bases from J, with 16 bases between. The germline CDR1 and CDR2 sequences are LGHDT and YNNKEL (reference sequence). CDR3 sequence: CASSQDPSGIGTEAFF. The CDR3 DNA is TGTGCCAGCAGCCAAGATCCTTCGGGGATTGGGACTGAAGCTTTCTTT.

In DNA form, the CDR3 reads TGTGCCATCAGGGCGAAGACAGGGCCTACGGAAGATGGCTACACCTTC. Residues: CAIRAKTGPTEDGYTF. This chain links TRBV10-3 with TRBJ1-2; 7 bases agree with TRBD1. J was trimmed by 6 bases and V by 6 bases; bases with no gene match: 16. This CDR3 comprises 16 residues. The germline CDR1 and CDR2 sequences are ENHRY and SYGVKD.

The rearrangement uses TRBV4-1 and TRBJ2-1; D may match TRBD1 or TRBD2 (6 bases each). Germline V gene sequence: CDR1 MGHRA, CDR2 YSYEKL. V lost 0 bases, J lost 9 bases, and 24 bases lay in between. The CDR3 extends over 18 amino acids. DNA for the CDR3: TGCGCCAGCAGCCAAGAGGGGGGCAGCGGAATGAGTTTGAGTGAGCAGTTCTTC. This sequence encodes CASSQEGGSGMSLSEQFF.

The chain uses TRBV5-4 and TRBJ1-2; D is uncertain. V was pared by 4 bases and J by 3 bases, with 10 bases between. CDR3 length: 13 residues. Germline V gives CDR1 SGHNT, CDR2 YYREEE (reference sequence). CDR3 amino acids: CASSPGSDYGYTF. The CDR3 DNA reads TGTGCCAGCAGCCCCGGTTCCGACTATGGCTACACCTTC.

This clone appeared a single time. V gene TRBV28 combines with J gene TRBJ2-7, with TRBD2 matching over 7 bases. The CDR3 loop spans 17 amino acids. From germline, CDR1 is MDHEN and CDR2 SYDVKM. Trimming at V came to 1 base and at J to 2 bases, leaving 11 bases not matched to a gene. The CDR3 region is CASSLLTMASGAYEQYF. CDR3 sequence (DNA): TGTGCCAGCAGTTTATTAACAATGGCTAGCGGAGCCTACGAGCAGTACTTC.

The chain carries TRBV5-5 and TRBJ1-2, with D possibly matching TRBD1 (5 bases). The V gene lost 2 bases and the J gene lost 4 bases, with 18 bases spanning the gap. The CDR3 consists of 16 residues. Germline V lookup: CDR1 SGHKS, CDR2 YYEKEE (reference sequence). The CDR3 loop reads CASSFVFEEGPYGYTF. The CDR3 DNA sequence: TGTGCCAGCAGCTTTGTATTTGAGGAGGGGCCCTATGGCTACACCTTC.

This chain joins TRBV6-5 and TRBJ1-6; TRBD1 agrees at 10 bases. The CDR3 consists of 15 residues. After removal of 7 bases from V and 6 bases from J, the junction contained 6 bases not matched to a gene. The germline gives CDR1 MNHEY, CDR2 SVGAGI. CDR3 in DNA: TGTGCCAGCATCCCGGGACAGGGGAGTAATTCACCCCTCCACTTT. Its protein product is CASIPGQGSNSPLHF.